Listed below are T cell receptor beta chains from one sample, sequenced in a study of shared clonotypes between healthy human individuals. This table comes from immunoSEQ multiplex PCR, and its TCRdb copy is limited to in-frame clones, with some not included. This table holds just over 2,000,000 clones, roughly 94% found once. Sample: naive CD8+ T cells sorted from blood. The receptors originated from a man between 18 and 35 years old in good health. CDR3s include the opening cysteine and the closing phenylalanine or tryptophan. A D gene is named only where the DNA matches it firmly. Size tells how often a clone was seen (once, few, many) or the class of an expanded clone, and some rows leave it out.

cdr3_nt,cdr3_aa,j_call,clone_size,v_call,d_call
TGCAGCGGCGAGTTGGTCTACACTGAAGCTTTCTTT,CSGELVYTEAFF,TRBJ1-1,.,TRBV29-1,.
TGTGCCAGCAGTCCGCCCCTCCGAGACTATGGCTACACCTTC,CASSPPLRDYGYTF,TRBJ1-2,.,TRBV28,.
TGTGCCAGCAGCCCTAGGTGGTCCACAGATACGCAGTATTTT,CASSPRWSTDTQYF,TRBJ2-3,.,TRBV9,.
TGCGCCAGCAGCTGGATACAAGGGTCGCTCCATGAAGCTTTCTTT,CASSWIQGSLHEAFF,TRBJ1-1,.,TRBV5-1,.
TGCGCCAGCAGCCAAGATGTGTGGGGCTTCCACTATGGCTACACCTTC,CASSQDVWGFHYGYTF,TRBJ1-2,.,TRBV4-3,.
TGTGCCAGCAGTAGGGGGTCAGAGACCCAGTACTTC,CASSRGSETQYF,TRBJ2-5,.,TRBV27,.
TGTGCCAGCAGTGAAATATCCCGGTATGGCTACACCTTC,CASSEISRYGYTF,TRBJ1-2,.,TRBV6-1,.
TGTGCCAGCAGCGAGACAGGGAAATATGAAAAACTGTTTTTT,CASSETGKYEKLFF,TRBJ1-4,.,TRBV11-2,TRBD1
TGTGCCAGCAGTCTCCTCTGGACAGGGGAGGGGGATCAGCCCCAGCATTTT,CASSLLWTGEGDQPQHF,TRBJ1-5,.,TRBV28,TRBD1
TGTGCCAGCAGTTTGGACGGCCTAGTCTACGAGCAGTACTTC,CASSLDGLVYEQYF,TRBJ2-7,.,TRBV27,.
TGCAGCGTGGGTGACATCTCAGCGCAGTATTTT,CSVGDISAQYF,TRBJ2-3,.,TRBV29-1,.
TGTGCCAGCAGCTTAGTATTGGGGTGGGCCGGGGAGCTGTTTTTT,CASSLVLGWAGELFF,TRBJ2-2,.,TRBV7-2,.
TGCAGCGTTGAAGGGGACGGGTCCTTCTCTGGAAACACCATATATTTT,CSVEGDGSFSGNTIYF,TRBJ1-3,.,TRBV29-1,.
TGTGCCAGCAGCTACGGACTAGCGGGAGGGCCCTATCCCTACGAGCAGTACTTC,CASSYGLAGGPYPYEQYF,TRBJ2-7,.,TRBV7-9,TRBD2
TGTGCCAGCAGCCCTACCCTTAACTATGGCTACACCTTC,CASSPTLNYGYTF,TRBJ1-2,.,TRBV28,.
TGTGCCAGCAGTTTATCGTCCACTGAAGCTTTCTTT,CASSLSSTEAFF,TRBJ1-1,.,TRBV28,.
TGTGCCAGCAGTTACTCGAGAATGCCCAACACTGAAGCTTTCTTT,CASSYSRMPNTEAFF,TRBJ1-1,once,TRBV6-6,.
TGTGCCAGCAGTACTCGACAGGGAAGTCAGCCCCAGCATTTT,CASSTRQGSQPQHF,TRBJ1-5,.,TRBV28,TRBD1
TGCGCCAGCAGCCAAGAAAAGGACCCCGTCTACGAGCAGTACTTC,CASSQEKDPVYEQYF,TRBJ2-7,once,TRBV4-3,.
TGTGCCAGCAGCCAAGCTAGCGGGGGGGAACCAGATACGCAGTATTTT,CASSQASGGEPDTQYF,TRBJ2-3,.,TRBV13,TRBD2